This paragraph covers one TCR beta chain sequence. This entry comes from a study of blood T cell repertoires in COVID-19. The ends lost 2 bases at V and 3 bases at J; junction bases unmatched: 3. This CDR3 comprises 16 residues. Germline V gene sequence: CDR1 SSHAT, CDR2 FNYEAQ (reference sequence). Here immunoSEQ multiplex PCR was the method, and the copy in TCRdb shows in-frame clones only, minus some. The profile covers approximately 88,000 clones, with roughly 75% appearing a single time and about 8.7% taken by the ten largest. The sequencing input was peripheral blood. This sequence was found in a man aged 45 to 65 who had recovered from COVID-19. V is TRBV7-7 and J is TRBJ2-2; 10 bases are a match to TRBD2. The CDR3 coding sequence is TGTGCCAGCAGCTTACTAGCGGGAGATGACACCGGGGAGCTGTTTTTT. This sequence encodes CASSLLAGDDTGELFF.